This T cell receptor (beta chain) was captured in a study of blood T cell repertoires in COVID-19. Study overall: Researchers got acute and convalescent COVID-19 samples from the United States, Italy and Spain.

CDR3 size: 13 residues. CDR1 and CDR2 from the germline V gene are MRHNA and SNTAGT. V gave up 6 bases and J gave up 5 bases; unmatched junction bases: 4. In the authors' workflow: Quantification of nucleated cells was approximated via reference gene primer amplification. Produced via immunoSEQ multiplex PCR; TCRdb's table is partial and in-frame only. That table is the source of V, J and clone size, and D and trimming were worked out from the DNA. This table has approximately 180,000 clones, 75% to 80% appearing once. J is TRBJ1-5 and V is TRBV6-4; 7 bases are shared with TRBD1. This TCR derives from a woman aged 70 to 79 with acute or convalescent COVID-19. Material for sequencing was peripheral blood. CDR3 DNA: TGTGCCAGCAGCCCTACAGGGGATCAGCCCCAGCATTTT. It yields the protein CASSPTGDQPQHF.